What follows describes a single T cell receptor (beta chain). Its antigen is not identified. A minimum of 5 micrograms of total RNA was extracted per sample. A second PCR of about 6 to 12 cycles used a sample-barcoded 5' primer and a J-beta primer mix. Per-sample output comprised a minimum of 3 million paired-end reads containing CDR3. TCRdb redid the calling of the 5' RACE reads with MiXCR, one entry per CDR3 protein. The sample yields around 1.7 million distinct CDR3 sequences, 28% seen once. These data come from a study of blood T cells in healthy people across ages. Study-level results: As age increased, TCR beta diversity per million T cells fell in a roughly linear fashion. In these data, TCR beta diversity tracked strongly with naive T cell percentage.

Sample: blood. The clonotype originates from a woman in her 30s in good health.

Written as DNA, the CDR3 is TGTGCCAGCAGCTTGGATGGCGGGACAAACGAGCAGTACTTC. This encodes CASSLDGGTNEQYF. The rearrangement uses TRBV5-4 and TRBJ2-5; D is possibly TRBD1 or TRBD2 (6 bases each). The J call may be faulty, since TRBJ2-7 better matches the DNA end. The CDR3 extends over 14 amino acids. Germline lookup yields CDR1 SGHNT and CDR2 YYREEE (reference sequence).